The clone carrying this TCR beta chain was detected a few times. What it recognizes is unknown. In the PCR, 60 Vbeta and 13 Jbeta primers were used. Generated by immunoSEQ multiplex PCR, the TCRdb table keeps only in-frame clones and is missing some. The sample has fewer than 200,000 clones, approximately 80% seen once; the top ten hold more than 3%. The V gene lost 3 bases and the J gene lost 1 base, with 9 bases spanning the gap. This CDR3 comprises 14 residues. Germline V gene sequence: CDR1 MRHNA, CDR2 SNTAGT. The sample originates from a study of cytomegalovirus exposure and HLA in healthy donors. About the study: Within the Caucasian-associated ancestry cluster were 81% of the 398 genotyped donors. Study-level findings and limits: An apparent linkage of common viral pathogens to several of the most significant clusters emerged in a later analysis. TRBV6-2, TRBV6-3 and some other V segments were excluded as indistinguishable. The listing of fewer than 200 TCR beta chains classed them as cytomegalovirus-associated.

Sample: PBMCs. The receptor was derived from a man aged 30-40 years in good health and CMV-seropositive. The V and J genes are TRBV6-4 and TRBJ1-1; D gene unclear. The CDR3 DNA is TGTGCCAGCAGTGATGGGCAGAGGAACACTGAAGCTTTCTTT. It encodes CASSDGQRNTEAFF.